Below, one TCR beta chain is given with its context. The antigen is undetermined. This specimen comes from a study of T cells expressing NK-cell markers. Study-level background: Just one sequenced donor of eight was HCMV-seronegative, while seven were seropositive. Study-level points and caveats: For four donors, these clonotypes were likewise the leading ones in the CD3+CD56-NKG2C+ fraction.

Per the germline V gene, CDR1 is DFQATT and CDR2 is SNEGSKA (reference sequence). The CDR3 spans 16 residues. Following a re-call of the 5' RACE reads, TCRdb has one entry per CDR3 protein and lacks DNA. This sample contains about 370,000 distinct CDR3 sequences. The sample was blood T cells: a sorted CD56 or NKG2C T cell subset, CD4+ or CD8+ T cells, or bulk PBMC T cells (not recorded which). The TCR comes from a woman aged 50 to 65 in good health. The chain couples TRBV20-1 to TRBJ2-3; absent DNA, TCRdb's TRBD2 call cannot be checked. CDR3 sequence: CSARALTSGTTDTQYF.